Listed below are T cell receptor beta chains from one sample, sequenced in a study of identical twins. MiXCR, applied by TCRdb to the 5' RACE reads, yields one record per CDR3 protein. The sample holds under 250,000 distinct CDR3 sequences, less than 9.5% seen once. Sequences were obtained from memory (CD45RO+) T cells sorted from blood. All receptors derive from a young woman in good health. Each CDR3 is given with its conserved first and last residue. The D gene is left open where the match is weak. Clone size is stated in some rows and not others, as once, few, many or a class when expanded.

v_call: TRBV5-1; clone_size: many; d_call: TRBD1; j_call: TRBJ1-4; cdr3_aa: CASSGRDSSEKLFF; cdr3_nt: TGCGCCAGCAGCGGCCGGGACAGTAGTGAAAAACTGTTTTTT
v_call: TRBV19; clone_size: many; d_call: .; j_call: TRBJ1-2; cdr3_aa: CASSFASFYGYTF; cdr3_nt: TGTGCCAGTAGTTTTGCCTCGTTCTATGGCTACACCTTC
v_call: TRBV7-8; clone_size: .; d_call: .; j_call: TRBJ2-7; cdr3_aa: CASSLTAWGEQYF; cdr3_nt: TGTGCCAGCAGCTTGACGGCATGGGGCGAGCAGTACTTC
v_call: TRBV5-1; clone_size: many; d_call: TRBD1; j_call: TRBJ2-2; cdr3_aa: CASSSGQGITGELFF; cdr3_nt: TGCGCCAGCAGCTCGGGACAGGGCATCACCGGGGAGCTGTTTTTT
v_call: TRBV12-3/TRBV12-4; clone_size: .; d_call: TRBD2; j_call: TRBJ2-1; cdr3_aa: CACSRGLAGGSSYNEQFF; cdr3_nt: TGTGCCTGCAGCCGCGGACTAGCGGGGGGGAGCTCCTACAATGAGCAGTTCTTC
v_call: TRBV20-1; clone_size: many; d_call: TRBD2; j_call: TRBJ2-3; cdr3_aa: CSAIGTSGGPTDTQYF; cdr3_nt: TGCAGTGCCATCGGGACTAGCGGGGGGCCCACAGATACGCAGTATTTT
v_call: TRBV6-5; clone_size: .; d_call: TRBD2; j_call: TRBJ2-3; cdr3_aa: CASSYSPSGDTQYF; cdr3_nt: TGTGCCAGCAGTTACTCGCCTAGCGGGGATACGCAGTATTTT
v_call: TRBV3-1; clone_size: few; d_call: TRBD1; j_call: TRBJ2-3; cdr3_aa: CASSQAQGVEEDTQYF; cdr3_nt: TGTGCCAGCAGCCAAGCACAGGGGGTAGAGGAAGATACGCAGTATTTT
v_call: TRBV20-1; clone_size: .; d_call: .; j_call: TRBJ2-1; cdr3_aa: CSASRQPNEQFF; cdr3_nt: TGCAGTGCCTCGAGGCAACCCAATGAGCAGTTCTTC
v_call: TRBV20-1; clone_size: many; d_call: .; j_call: TRBJ2-7; cdr3_aa: CSAQEGAYEQYF; cdr3_nt: TGCAGTGCTCAGGAAGGGGCATACGAGCAGTACTTC
v_call: TRBV28; clone_size: .; d_call: TRBD2; j_call: TRBJ2-7; cdr3_aa: CASSPGGLAGREQYF; cdr3_nt: TGTGCCAGCAGCCCAGGCGGGCTAGCGGGGCGCGAGCAGTACTTC
v_call: TRBV2; clone_size: .; d_call: .; j_call: TRBJ2-4; cdr3_aa: CASSLTDIQYF; cdr3_nt: TGTGCCAGCAGCCTCACTGACATTCAGTACTTC
v_call: TRBV11-2; clone_size: .; d_call: .; j_call: TRBJ2-4; cdr3_aa: CASSFPRGGDIQYF; cdr3_nt: TGTGCCAGCAGCTTCCCCAGGGGGGGGGACATTCAGTACTTC
v_call: TRBV10-3; clone_size: few; d_call: .; j_call: TRBJ2-2; cdr3_aa: CAISPTGVTGELFF; cdr3_nt: TGTGCCATCAGCCCGACGGGGGTCACCGGGGAGCTGTTTTTT
v_call: TRBV5-1; clone_size: few; d_call: .; j_call: TRBJ1-2; cdr3_aa: CASSLGDYYGYTF; cdr3_nt: TGCGCCAGCAGCTTGGGCGATTACTATGGCTACACCTTC
v_call: TRBV5-1; clone_size: many; d_call: .; j_call: TRBJ2-1; cdr3_aa: CASSLGRNNEQFF; cdr3_nt: TGCGCCAGCAGCTTGGGGCGGAACAATGAGCAGTTCTTC
v_call: TRBV7-9; clone_size: .; d_call: .; j_call: TRBJ1-4; cdr3_aa: CASSLGGANEKLFF; cdr3_nt: TGTGCCAGCAGCTTAGGCGGGGCTAATGAAAAACTGTTTTTT
v_call: TRBV7-8; clone_size: many; d_call: .; j_call: TRBJ2-7; cdr3_aa: CASSLFQGPSREQYF; cdr3_nt: TGTGCCAGCAGCTTATTTCAGGGGCCCTCGCGGGAGCAGTACTTC
v_call: TRBV5-4; clone_size: few; d_call: .; j_call: TRBJ2-4; cdr3_aa: CASSSTNEGIQYF; cdr3_nt: TGTGCCAGCAGCTCGACTAACGAGGGGATTCAGTACTTC
v_call: TRBV2; clone_size: .; d_call: .; j_call: TRBJ1-5; cdr3_aa: CASRGRSNQPQHF; cdr3_nt: TGTGCCAGCAGAGGGAGGAGCAATCAGCCCCAGCATTTT
v_call: TRBV9; clone_size: few; d_call: .; j_call: TRBJ2-3; cdr3_aa: CASSRRAEAADTQYF; cdr3_nt: TGTGCCAGCAGCCGTAGGGCGGAGGCGGCAGATACGCAGTATTTT
v_call: TRBV20-1; clone_size: .; d_call: TRBD2; j_call: TRBJ2-5; cdr3_aa: CSPWEGETQYF; cdr3_nt: TGCAGTCCCTGGGAGGGGGAGACCCAGTACTTC
v_call: TRBV18; clone_size: .; d_call: .; j_call: TRBJ1-1; cdr3_aa: CASSSTRGEAFF; cdr3_nt: TGTGCCAGCTCCTCGACCAGGGGTGAAGCTTTCTTT
v_call: TRBV6-5; clone_size: many; d_call: TRBD1; j_call: TRBJ1-5; cdr3_aa: CASSYTTQGRNQPQHF; cdr3_nt: TGTGCCAGCAGTTACACAACACAGGGGAGGAATCAGCCCCAGCATTTT
v_call: TRBV7-2; clone_size: .; d_call: .; j_call: TRBJ2-3; cdr3_aa: CASSLVGPTSRTDTQYF; cdr3_nt: TGTGCCAGCAGCTTAGTGGGGCCGACTTCACGCACAGATACGCAGTATTTT
v_call: TRBV6-2/TRBV6-3; clone_size: many; d_call: .; j_call: TRBJ2-5; cdr3_aa: CASSPYQETQYF; cdr3_nt: TGTGCCAGCAGCCCTTACCAAGAGACCCAGTACTTC
v_call: TRBV11-2; clone_size: .; d_call: .; j_call: TRBJ1-1; cdr3_aa: CASSLGVGVWTEAFF; cdr3_nt: TGTGCCAGCAGCTTAGGAGTGGGTGTTTGGACTGAAGCTTTCTTT
v_call: TRBV7-2; clone_size: many; d_call: .; j_call: TRBJ2-7; cdr3_aa: CASSLSRNYEQYF; cdr3_nt: TGTGCCAGCAGCTTGAGCAGAAACTACGAGCAGTACTTC
v_call: TRBV27; clone_size: few; d_call: .; j_call: TRBJ2-6; cdr3_aa: CASSFRGTGFAGANVLTF; cdr3_nt: TGTGCCAGCAGTTTTCGAGGGACGGGGTTCGCTGGGGCCAACGTCCTGACTTTC
v_call: TRBV5-1; clone_size: few; d_call: TRBD2; j_call: TRBJ2-1; cdr3_aa: CASSFRGAGDEQFF; cdr3_nt: TGCGCCAGCAGCTTCAGAGGGGCGGGAGATGAGCAGTTCTTC
v_call: TRBV24-1; clone_size: few; d_call: TRBD2; j_call: TRBJ2-1; cdr3_aa: CATSDPGGNDEQFF; cdr3_nt: TGTGCCACCAGTGACCCGGGAGGGAATGATGAGCAGTTCTTC
v_call: TRBV2; clone_size: .; d_call: .; j_call: TRBJ1-1; cdr3_aa: CASSATDSHTEAFF; cdr3_nt: TGTGCCAGCAGCGCGACAGATTCCCACACTGAAGCTTTCTTT
v_call: TRBV5-6; clone_size: few; d_call: .; j_call: TRBJ2-2; cdr3_aa: CASSFQGGWTGELFF; cdr3_nt: TGTGCCAGCAGCTTTCAAGGGGGTTGGACCGGGGAGCTGTTTTTT
v_call: TRBV7-2; clone_size: .; d_call: .; j_call: TRBJ1-5; cdr3_aa: CASSLASQPQHF; cdr3_nt: TGTGCCAGCAGCTTAGCGTCCCAGCCCCAGCATTTT
v_call: TRBV4-3; clone_size: .; d_call: .; j_call: TRBJ2-2; cdr3_aa: CASSQDLTGELFF; cdr3_nt: TGCGCCAGCAGCCAAGATCTAACCGGGGAGCTGTTTTTT
v_call: TRBV4-1; clone_size: .; d_call: .; j_call: TRBJ2-5; cdr3_aa: CASSQGKGGRATQYF; cdr3_nt: TGCGCCAGCAGCCAAGGGAAGGGGGGTCGCGCGACCCAGTACTTC
v_call: TRBV12-3/TRBV12-4; clone_size: many; d_call: TRBD1; j_call: TRBJ2-1; cdr3_aa: CASRSGTGLVEQFF; cdr3_nt: TGTGCCAGCAGATCCGGGACAGGGCTTGTTGAGCAGTTCTTC
v_call: TRBV5-1; clone_size: few; d_call: .; j_call: TRBJ1-1; cdr3_aa: CASSRQSLVTEAFF; cdr3_nt: TGCGCCAGCAGCAGGCAGAGTCTTGTTACTGAAGCTTTCTTT
v_call: TRBV18; clone_size: few; d_call: .; j_call: TRBJ2-3; cdr3_aa: CASSPLSQTSTDTQYF; cdr3_nt: TGTGCCAGCTCACCGCTGAGTCAGACTAGCACAGATACGCAGTATTTT
v_call: TRBV7-9; clone_size: many; d_call: TRBD1; j_call: TRBJ2-7; cdr3_aa: CASSSWDRDSEQYF; cdr3_nt: TGTGCCAGCAGCTCCTGGGACAGGGACTCCGAGCAGTACTTC
v_call: TRBV18; clone_size: .; d_call: .; j_call: TRBJ1-2; cdr3_aa: CASSPPVADRSYGYTF; cdr3_nt: TGTGCCAGCTCACCACCGGTTGCCGACCGGAGCTATGGCTACACCTTC